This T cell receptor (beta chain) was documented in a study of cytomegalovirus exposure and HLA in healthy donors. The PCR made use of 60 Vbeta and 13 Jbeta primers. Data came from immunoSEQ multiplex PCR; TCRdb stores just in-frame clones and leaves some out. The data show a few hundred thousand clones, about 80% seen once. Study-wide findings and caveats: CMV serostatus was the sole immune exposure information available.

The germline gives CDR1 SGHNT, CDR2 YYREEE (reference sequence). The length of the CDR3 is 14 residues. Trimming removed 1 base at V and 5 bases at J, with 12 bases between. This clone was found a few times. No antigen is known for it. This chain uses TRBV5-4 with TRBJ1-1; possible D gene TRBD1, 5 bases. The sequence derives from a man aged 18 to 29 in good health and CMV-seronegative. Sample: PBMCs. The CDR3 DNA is TGTGCCAGCAGCTTGAGGGGTGGGTATACTGAAGCTTTCTTT. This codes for CASSLRGGYTEAFF.